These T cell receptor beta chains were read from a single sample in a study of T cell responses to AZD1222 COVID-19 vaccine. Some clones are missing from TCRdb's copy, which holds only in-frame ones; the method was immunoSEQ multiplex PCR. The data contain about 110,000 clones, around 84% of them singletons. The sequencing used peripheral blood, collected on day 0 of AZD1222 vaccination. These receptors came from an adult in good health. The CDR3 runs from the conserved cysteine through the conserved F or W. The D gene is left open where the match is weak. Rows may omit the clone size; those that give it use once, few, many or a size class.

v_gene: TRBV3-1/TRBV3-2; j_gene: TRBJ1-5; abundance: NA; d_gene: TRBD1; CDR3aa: CASSLGQEYQPQHF; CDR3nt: TGTGCCAGCAGCCTGGGACAGGAGTATCAGCCCCAGCATTTT
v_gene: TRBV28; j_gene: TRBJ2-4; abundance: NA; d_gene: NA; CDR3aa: CASSSGTGGKNIQYF; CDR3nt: TGTGCCAGCAGTTCTGGAACAGGAGGCAAAAACATTCAGTACTTC
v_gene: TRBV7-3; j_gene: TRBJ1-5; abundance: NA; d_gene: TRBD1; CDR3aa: CASSADRGRPQHF; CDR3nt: TGTGCCAGCAGCGCAGACAGGGGGCGGCCCCAGCATTTT
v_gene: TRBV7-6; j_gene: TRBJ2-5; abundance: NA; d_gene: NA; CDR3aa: CASSLSLQGLETQYF; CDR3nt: TGTGCCAGCAGCTTATCGCTCCAGGGGCTAGAGACCCAGTACTTC
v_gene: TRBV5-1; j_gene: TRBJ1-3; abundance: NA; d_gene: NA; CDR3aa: CASAVGSSGNTIYF; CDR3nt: TGCGCCAGCGCCGTTGGGAGCTCTGGAAACACCATATATTTT
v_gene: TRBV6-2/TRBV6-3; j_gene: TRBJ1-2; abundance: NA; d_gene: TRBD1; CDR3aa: CASSDPGTGIGYTF; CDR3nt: TGTGCCAGCAGTGACCCCGGGACAGGGATTGGCTACACCTTC
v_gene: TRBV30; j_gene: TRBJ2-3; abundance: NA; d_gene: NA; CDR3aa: CAWSYTGAHTYTDTQYF; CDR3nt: TGTGCCTGGAGTTATACGGGGGCCCACACCTACACAGATACGCAGTATTTT
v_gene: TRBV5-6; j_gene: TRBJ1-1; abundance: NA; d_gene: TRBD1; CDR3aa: CASSSTGVGTEAFF; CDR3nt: TGTGCCAGCAGCTCGACAGGGGTAGGCACTGAAGCTTTCTTT
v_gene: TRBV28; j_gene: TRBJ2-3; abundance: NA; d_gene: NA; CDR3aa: CASRASTDTQYF; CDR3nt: TGTGCCAGCAGGGCTAGCACAGATACGCAGTATTTT
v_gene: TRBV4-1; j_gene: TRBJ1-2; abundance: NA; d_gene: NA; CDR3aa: CASSQGGKNYGYTF; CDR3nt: TGCGCCAGCAGCCAAGGAGGGAAAAACTATGGCTACACCTTC
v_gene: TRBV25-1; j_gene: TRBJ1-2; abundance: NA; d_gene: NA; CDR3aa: CASRMGGRANYGYTF; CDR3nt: TGTGCCAGCAGGATGGGGGGCCGAGCTAACTATGGCTACACCTTC
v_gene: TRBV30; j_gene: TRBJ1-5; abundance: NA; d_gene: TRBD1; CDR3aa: CAWSRGGGSSQPQHF; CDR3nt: TGTGCCTGGAGTAGGGGAGGGGGCTCAAGTCAGCCCCAGCATTTT
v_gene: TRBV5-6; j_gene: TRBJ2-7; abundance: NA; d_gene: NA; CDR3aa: CASQRGPTDEQYF; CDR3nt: TGTGCCAGCCAACGGGGGCCCACGGACGAGCAGTACTTC
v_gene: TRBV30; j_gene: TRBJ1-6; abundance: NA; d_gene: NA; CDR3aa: CAWSGKSSYNSPLHF; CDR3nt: TGTGCCTGGAGTGGGAAGAGCTCCTATAATTCACCCCTCCACTTT
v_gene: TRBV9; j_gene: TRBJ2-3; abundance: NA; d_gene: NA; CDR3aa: CASSFQVVDTQYF; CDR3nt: TGTGCCAGTTCCTTCCAGGTCGTAGATACGCAGTATTTT
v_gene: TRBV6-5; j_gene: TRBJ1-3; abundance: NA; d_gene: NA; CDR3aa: CASSSGTGNTIYF; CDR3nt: TGTGCCAGCAGTTCAGGAACTGGAAACACCATATATTTT
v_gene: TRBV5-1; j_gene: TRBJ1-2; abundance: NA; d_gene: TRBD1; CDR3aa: CASSSWTGGGYGYTF; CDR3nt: TGCGCCAGCAGCTCTTGGACAGGGGGCGGCTATGGCTACACCTTC
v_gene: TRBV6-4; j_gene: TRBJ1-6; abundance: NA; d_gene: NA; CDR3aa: CASSVTAENSPLHF; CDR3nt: TGTGCCAGCAGTGTAACAGCGGAGAATTCACCCCTCCACTTT
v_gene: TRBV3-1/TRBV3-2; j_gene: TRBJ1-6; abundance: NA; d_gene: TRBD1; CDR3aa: CASTQPQGQGNSPLHF; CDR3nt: TGTGCCAGCACCCAACCTCAGGGACAGGGAAATTCACCCCTCCACTTT
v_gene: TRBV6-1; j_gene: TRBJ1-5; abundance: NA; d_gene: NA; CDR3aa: CASSEQGQLFNQPQHF; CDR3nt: TGTGCCAGCAGTGAACAGGGCCAGCTATTCAATCAGCCCCAGCATTTT
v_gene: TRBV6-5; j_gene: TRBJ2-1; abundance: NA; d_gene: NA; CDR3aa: CASSYGANNEQFF; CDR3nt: TGTGCCAGCAGTTACGGCGCTAACAATGAGCAGTTCTTC
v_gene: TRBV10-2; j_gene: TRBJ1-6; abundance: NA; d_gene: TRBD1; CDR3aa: CASSLDRGNSPLHF; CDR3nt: TGCGCCAGCAGTCTAGACAGGGGTAATTCACCCCTCCACTTT
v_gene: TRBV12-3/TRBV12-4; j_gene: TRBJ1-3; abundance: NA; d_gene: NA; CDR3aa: CASGRRPGNTIYF; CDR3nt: TGTGCCAGCGGTCGAAGACCTGGAAACACCATATATTTT
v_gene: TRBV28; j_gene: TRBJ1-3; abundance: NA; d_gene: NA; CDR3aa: CASSSGTSSGNTIYF; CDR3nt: TGTGCCAGCAGTTCCGGGACAAGCTCTGGAAACACCATATATTTT
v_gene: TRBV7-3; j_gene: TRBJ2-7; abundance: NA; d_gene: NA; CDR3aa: CASSLTLLSYEQYF; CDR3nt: TGTGCCAGCAGCCTAACCTTACTCTCCTACGAGCAGTACTTC
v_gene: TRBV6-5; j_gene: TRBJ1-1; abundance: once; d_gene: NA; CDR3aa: CASSYSKNTEAFF; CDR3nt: TGTGCCAGCAGTTACTCGAAGAACACTGAAGCTTTCTTT
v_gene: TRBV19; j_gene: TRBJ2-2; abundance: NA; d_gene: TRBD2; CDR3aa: CASRGLAVTGELFF; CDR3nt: TGTGCCAGTAGGGGACTAGCGGTCACCGGGGAGCTGTTTTTT
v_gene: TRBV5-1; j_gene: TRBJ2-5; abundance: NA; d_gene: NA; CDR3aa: CASSRTAQETQYF; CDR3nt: TGCGCCAGCTCACGGACAGCCCAAGAGACCCAGTACTTC
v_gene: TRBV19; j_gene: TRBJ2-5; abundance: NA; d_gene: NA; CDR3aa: CASRRSTGRLADQETQYF; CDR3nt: TGTGCCAGTAGGCGATCTACAGGGCGGCTAGCGGACCAAGAGACCCAGTACTTC
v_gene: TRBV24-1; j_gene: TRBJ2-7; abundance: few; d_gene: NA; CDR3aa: CATSEWGHEQYF; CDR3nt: TGTGCCACCTCTGAGTGGGGCCACGAGCAGTACTTC
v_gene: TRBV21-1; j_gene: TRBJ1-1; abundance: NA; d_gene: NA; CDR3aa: CASSKAEGNTEAFF; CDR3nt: TGTGCCAGCAGCAAAGCGGAGGGGAACACTGAAGCTTTCTTT
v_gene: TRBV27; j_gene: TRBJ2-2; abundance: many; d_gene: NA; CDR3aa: CASSPNTGELFF; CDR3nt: TGTGCCAGCAGCCCTAACACCGGGGAGCTGTTTTTT
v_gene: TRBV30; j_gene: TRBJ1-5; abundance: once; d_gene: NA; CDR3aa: CASAPGGADQPQHF; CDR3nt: TGTGCCTCCGCGCCGGGAGGGGCCGATCAGCCCCAGCATTTT
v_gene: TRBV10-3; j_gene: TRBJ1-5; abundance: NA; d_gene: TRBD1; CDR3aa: CAIRQGVDQPQHF; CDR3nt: TGTGCCATCAGGCAGGGGGTCGATCAGCCCCAGCATTTT
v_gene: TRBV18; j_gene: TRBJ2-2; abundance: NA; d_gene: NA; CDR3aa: CASSPTAQDTGELFF; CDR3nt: TGTGCCAGCTCACCGACGGCCCAGGACACCGGGGAGCTGTTTTTT
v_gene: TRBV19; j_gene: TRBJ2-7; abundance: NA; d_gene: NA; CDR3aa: CASSSHRSYEQYF; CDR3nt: TGTGCCAGTAGTTCCCACCGCTCCTACGAGCAGTACTTC
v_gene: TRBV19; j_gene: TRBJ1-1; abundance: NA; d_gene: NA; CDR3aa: CARSCRPAGNTEAFF; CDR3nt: TGTGCCAGGTCTTGTCGCCCAGCAGGGAACACTGAAGCTTTCTTT
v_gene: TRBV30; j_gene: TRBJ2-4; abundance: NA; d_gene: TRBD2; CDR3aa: CAWRGIAGVNIQYF; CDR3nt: TGTGCCTGGAGGGGAATAGCGGGGGTGAACATTCAGTACTTC
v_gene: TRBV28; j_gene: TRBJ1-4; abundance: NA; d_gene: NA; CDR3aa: CASSLGRIRTNEKLFF; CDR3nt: TGTGCCAGCAGTTTGGGCCGGATTCGAACTAATGAAAAACTGTTTTTT
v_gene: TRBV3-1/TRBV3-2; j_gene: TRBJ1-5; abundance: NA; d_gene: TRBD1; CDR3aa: CASSPADRVNQPQHF; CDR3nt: TGTGCCAGCAGCCCTGCCGACAGGGTCAATCAGCCCCAGCATTTT
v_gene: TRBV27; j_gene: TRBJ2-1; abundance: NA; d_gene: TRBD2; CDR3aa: CASNSIVGGGDEQFF; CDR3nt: TGTGCCAGCAATAGCATCGTGGGGGGGGGTGATGAGCAGTTCTTC
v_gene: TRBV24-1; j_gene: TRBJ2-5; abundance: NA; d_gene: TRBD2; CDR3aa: CATSSSGGQSETQYF; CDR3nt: TGTGCCACCAGTTCTAGCGGGGGGCAGTCCGAGACCCAGTACTTC
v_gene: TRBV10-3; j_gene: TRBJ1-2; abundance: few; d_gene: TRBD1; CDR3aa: CAISESPTGAANYGYTF; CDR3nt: TGTGCCATCAGTGAGTCCCCCACAGGGGCCGCTAACTATGGCTACACCTTC
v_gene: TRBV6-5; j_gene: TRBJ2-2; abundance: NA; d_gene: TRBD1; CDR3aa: CASSYGTGGVTGELFF; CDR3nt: TGTGCCAGCAGTTACGGGACAGGGGGCGTCACCGGGGAGCTGTTTTTT
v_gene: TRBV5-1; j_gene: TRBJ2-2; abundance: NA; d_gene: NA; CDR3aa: CASSLAGTQNTGELFF; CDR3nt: TGCGCCAGCAGCTTGGCGGGGACTCAGAACACCGGGGAGCTGTTTTTT
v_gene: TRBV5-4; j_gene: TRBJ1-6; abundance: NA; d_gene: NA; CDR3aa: CASSSKGGETPLHF; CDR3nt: TGTGCCAGCAGCTCAAAGGGGGGGGAGACGCCCCTCCACTTT
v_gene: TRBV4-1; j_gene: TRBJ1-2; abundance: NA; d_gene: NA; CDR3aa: CASSQELAGPSHGYTF; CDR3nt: TGCGCCAGCAGCCAAGAGCTAGCGGGGCCCTCACATGGCTACACCTTC